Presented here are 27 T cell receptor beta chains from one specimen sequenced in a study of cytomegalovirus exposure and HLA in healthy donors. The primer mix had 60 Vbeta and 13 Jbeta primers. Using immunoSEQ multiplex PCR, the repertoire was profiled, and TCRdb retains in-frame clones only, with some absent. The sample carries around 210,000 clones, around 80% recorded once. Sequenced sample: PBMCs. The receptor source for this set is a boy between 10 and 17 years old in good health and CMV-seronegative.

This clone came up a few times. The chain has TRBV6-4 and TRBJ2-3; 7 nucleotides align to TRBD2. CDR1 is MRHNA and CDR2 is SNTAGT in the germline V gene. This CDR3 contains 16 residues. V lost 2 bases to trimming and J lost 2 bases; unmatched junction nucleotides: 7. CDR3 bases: TGTGCCAGCAGTGACGGCGGCGGGGGTTTCACAGATACGCAGTATTTT. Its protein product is CASSDGGGGFTDTQYF.

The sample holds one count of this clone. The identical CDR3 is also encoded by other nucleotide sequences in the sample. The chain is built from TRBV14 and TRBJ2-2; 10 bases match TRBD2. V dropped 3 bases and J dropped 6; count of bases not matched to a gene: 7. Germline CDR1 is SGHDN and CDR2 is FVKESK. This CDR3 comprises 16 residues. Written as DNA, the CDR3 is TGTGCCAGCAGCCAGCTAGCGGGAGCGTCGGCCGGGGAGCTGTTTTTT. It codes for CASSQLAGASAGELFF.

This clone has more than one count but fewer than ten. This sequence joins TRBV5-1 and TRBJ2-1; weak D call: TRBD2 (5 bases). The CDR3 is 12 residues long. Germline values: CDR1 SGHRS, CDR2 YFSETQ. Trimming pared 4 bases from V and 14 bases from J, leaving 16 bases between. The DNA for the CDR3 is TGCGCCAGCAGCCTTACCGGGAACTCAAAGTTCTTC. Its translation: CASSLTGNSKFF.

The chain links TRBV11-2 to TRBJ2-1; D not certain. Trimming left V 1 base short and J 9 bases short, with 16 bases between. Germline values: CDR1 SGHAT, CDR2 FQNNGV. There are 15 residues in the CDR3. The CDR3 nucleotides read TGTGCCAGCAGCTTAGCCCCCAGCGAGGCGCTTGAGCAGTTCTTC. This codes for CASSLAPSEALEQFF.

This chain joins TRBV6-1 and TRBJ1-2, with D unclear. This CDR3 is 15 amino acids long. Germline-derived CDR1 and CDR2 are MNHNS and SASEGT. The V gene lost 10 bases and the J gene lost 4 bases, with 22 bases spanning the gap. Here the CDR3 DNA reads TGTGCCACCCGGAGTGGAGGTGGGTTTGGCTATGGCTACACCTTC. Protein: CATRSGGGFGYGYTF.

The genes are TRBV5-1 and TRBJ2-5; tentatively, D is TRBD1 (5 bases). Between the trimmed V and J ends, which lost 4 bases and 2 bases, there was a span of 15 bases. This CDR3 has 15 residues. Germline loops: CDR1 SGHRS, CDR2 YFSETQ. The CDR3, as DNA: TGCGCCAGCAGCATGGAAGGCAGGGCTCAAGAGACCCAGTACTTC. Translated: CASSMEGRAQETQYF.

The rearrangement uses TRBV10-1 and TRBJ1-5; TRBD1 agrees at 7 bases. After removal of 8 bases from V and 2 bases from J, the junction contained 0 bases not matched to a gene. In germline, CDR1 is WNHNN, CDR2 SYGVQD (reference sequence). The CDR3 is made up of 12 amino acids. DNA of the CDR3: TGCGCCAGCGGGACAGGCAATCAGCCCCAGCATTTT. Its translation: CASGTGNQPQHF.

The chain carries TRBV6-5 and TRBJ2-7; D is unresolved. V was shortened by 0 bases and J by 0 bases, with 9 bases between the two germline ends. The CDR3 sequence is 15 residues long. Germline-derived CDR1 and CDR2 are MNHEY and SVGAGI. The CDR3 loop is CASSYSGPSSYEQYF. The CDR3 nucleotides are TGTGCCAGCAGTTACTCTGGTCCGAGCTCCTACGAGCAGTACTTC.

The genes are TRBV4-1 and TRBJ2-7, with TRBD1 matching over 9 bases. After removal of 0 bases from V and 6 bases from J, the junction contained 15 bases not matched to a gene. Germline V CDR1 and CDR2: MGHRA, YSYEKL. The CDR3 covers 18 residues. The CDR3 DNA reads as TGCGCCAGCAGCCAAGAATTCCTTATCTGGGACAGGGCTCGCGAGCAGTACTTC. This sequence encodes CASSQEFLIWDRAREQYF.

CDR3 protein: CASSPLSRGLNTEAFF. CDR3 bases: TGTGCCAGCTCACCACTTTCCAGGGGGCTGAACACTGAAGCTTTCTTT. The V call is TRBV18, the J call TRBJ1-1, with TRBD1 identical over 8 bases. The CDR3 consists of 16 residues. Germline V gene sequence: CDR1 KGHSH, CDR2 LQKENI. J gave up 0 bases and V 1 base, and 4 bases lay outside the gene matches.

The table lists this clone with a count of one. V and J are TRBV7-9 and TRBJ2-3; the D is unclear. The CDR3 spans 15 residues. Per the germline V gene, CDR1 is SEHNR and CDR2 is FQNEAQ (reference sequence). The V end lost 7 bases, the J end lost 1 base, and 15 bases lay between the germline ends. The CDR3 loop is CASTHPSGRTDTQYF. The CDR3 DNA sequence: TGTGCCAGCACCCACCCTAGTGGTCGCACAGATACGCAGTATTTT.

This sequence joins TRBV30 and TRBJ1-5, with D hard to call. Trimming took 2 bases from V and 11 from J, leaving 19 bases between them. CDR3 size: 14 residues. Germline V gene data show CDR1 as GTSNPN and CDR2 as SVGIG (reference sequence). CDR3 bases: TGTGCCTGGAGTCGCGGGCCGGTGGAAGGGACCCAGCATTTT. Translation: CAWSRGPVEGTQHF.

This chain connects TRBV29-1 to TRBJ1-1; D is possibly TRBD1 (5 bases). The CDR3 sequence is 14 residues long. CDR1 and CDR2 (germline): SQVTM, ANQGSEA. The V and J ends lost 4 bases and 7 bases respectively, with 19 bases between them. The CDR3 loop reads CSVVDPTGTCEAFF. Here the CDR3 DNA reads TGCAGCGTTGTCGACCCGACGGGGACTTGTGAAGCTTTCTTT.

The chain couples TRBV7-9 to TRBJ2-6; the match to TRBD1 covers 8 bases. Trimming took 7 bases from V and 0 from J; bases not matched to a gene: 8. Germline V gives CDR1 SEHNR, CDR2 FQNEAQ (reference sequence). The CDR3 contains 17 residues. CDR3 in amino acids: CASTIRTGYSGANVLTF. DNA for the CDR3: TGTGCCAGCACAATAAGGACAGGGTACTCTGGGGCCAACGTCCTGACTTTC.

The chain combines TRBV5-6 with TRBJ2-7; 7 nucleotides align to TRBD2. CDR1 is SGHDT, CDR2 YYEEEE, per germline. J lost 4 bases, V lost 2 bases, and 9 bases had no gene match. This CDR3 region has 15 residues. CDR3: CASSLGTGGRYEQYF. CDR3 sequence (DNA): TGTGCCAGCAGCTTAGGAACGGGGGGAAGATACGAGCAGTACTTC.

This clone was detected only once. The DNA of the CDR3 is TGTGCCAGCGGAAGTCAGGGAAGAACTGAAGCTTTCTTT. It yields the protein CASGSQGRTEAFF. The chain links TRBV5-6 to TRBJ1-1, with TRBD1 as a possible D gene (5 bases). V lost 7 bases, J lost 5 bases, and 15 bases lay in between. CDR1 is SGHDT and CDR2 is YYEEEE in the germline V gene. The CDR3 runs 13 residues. Combining the CDR3 with reference TRBV5-6 and TRBJ1-1 gives the whole variable domain DAGVTQSPTHLIKTRGQQVTLRCSPKSGHDTVSWYQQALGQGPQFIFQYYEEEERQRGNFPDRFSGHQFPNYSSELNVNALLLGDSALYLCASGSQGRTEAFFGQGTRLTVV.

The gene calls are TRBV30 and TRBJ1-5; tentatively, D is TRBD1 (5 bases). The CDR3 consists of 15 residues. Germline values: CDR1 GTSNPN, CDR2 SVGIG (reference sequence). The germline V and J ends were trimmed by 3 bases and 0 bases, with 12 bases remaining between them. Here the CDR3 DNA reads TGTGCCTGGAGCCCGGGGGACTATAGCAATCAGCCCCAGCATTTT. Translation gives CAWSPGDYSNQPQHF.

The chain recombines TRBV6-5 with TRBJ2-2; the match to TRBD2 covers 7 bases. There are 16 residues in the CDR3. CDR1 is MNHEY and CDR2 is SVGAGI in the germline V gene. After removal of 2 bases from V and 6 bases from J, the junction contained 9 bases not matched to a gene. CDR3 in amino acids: CASSYGLVKLSGELFF. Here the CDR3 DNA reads TGTGCCAGCAGTTACGGACTAGTCAAGTTATCCGGGGAGCTGTTTTTT.

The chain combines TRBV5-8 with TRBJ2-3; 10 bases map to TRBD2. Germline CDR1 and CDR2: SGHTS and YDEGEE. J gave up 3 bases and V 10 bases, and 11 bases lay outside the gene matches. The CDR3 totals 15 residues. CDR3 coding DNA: TGTGCCTTAGGGCTAGCGGGAGATAATACAGATACGCAGTATTTT. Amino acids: CALGLAGDNTDTQYF.

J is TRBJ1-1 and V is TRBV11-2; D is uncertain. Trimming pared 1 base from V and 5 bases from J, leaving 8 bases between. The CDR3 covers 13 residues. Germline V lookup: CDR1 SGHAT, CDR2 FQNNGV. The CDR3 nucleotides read TGTGCCAGCAGCTTAGGTCTTGCGACTGAAGCTTTCTTT. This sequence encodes CASSLGLATEAFF.

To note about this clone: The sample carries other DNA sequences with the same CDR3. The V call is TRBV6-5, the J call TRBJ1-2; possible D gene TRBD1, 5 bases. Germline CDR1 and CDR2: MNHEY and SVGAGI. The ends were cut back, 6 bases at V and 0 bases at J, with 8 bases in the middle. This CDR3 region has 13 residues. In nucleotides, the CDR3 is TGTGCCAGCAGACGGGACTCTAACTATGGCTACACCTTC. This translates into CASRRDSNYGYTF.

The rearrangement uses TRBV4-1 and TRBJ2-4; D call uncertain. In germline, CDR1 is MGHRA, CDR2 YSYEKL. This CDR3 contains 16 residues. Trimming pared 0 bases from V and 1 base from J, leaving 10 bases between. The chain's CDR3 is CASSQDESVAKNIQYF. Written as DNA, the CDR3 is TGCGCCAGCAGCCAAGATGAGAGTGTGGCCAAAAACATTCAGTACTTC.

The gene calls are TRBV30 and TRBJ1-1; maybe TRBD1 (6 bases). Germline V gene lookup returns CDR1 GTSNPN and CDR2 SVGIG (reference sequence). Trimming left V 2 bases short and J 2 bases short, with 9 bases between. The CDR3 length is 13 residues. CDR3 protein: CAWSRTANTEAFF. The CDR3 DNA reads TGTGCCTGGAGTCGGACAGCAAACACTGAAGCTTTCTTT.

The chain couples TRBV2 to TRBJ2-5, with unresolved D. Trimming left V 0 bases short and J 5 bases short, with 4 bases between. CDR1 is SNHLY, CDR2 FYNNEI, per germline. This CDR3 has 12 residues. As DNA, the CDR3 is TGTGCCAGCAGTGAAGCAGAGGAGACCCAGTACTTC. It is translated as CASSEAEETQYF.

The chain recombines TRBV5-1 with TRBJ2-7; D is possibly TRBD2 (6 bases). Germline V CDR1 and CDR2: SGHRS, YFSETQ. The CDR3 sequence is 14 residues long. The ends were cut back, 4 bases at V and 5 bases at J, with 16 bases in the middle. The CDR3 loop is CASSAYGGFDEQYF. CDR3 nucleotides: TGCGCCAGCAGCGCCTACGGGGGTTTCGACGAGCAGTACTTC.

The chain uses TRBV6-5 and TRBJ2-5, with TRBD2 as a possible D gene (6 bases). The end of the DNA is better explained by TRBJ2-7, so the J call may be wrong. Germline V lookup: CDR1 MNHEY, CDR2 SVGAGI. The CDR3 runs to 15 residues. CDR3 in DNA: TGTGCCAGCAGTACGGTGGGAGGCGCCAGCTACGAGCAGTACTTC. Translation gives CASSTVGGASYEQYF.

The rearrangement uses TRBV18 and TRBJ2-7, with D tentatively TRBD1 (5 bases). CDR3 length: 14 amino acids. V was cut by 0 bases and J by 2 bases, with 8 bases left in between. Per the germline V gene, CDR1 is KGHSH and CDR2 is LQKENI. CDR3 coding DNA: TGTGCCAGCTCACCACCGCTGGACACCTACGAGCAGTACTTC. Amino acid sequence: CASSPPLDTYEQYF.